Sequencing of this T cell receptor beta chain was carried out in a study of cytomegalovirus exposure and HLA in healthy donors. The primer mix had 60 Vbeta and 13 Jbeta primers. Method: immunoSEQ multiplex PCR; TCRdb's copy keeps in-frame clones and lacks some. The sample has roughly 100,000 clones; roughly 76% are singletons. Germline CDR1 reads SGHNT; CDR2 reads YYREEE (reference sequence). V lost 1 base to trimming and J lost 3 bases, with 12 bases between them. The CDR3 totals 15 residues. Sequencing was performed on PBMCs. This TCR was sampled from a middle-aged man in good health and CMV-seronegative. The rearrangement joins TRBV5-4 to TRBJ2-3, with D possibly matching TRBD2 (6 bases). CDR3 nucleotides: TGTGCCAGCAGCTTGAGGGTCCGGGGGACAGATACGCAGTATTTT. This gives the protein CASSLRVRGTDTQYF.